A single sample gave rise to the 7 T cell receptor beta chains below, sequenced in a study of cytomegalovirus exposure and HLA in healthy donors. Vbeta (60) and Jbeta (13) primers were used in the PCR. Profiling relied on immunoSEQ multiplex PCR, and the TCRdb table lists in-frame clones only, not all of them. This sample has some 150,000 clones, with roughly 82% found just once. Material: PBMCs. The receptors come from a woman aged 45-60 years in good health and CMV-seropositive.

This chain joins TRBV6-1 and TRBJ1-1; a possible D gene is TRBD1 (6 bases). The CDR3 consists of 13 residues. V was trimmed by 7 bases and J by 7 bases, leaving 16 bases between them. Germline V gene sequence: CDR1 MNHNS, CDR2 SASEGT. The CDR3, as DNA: TGTGCCAGCACGCACTCCGGACAGCTTGAAGCTTTCTTT. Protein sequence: CASTHSGQLEAFF.

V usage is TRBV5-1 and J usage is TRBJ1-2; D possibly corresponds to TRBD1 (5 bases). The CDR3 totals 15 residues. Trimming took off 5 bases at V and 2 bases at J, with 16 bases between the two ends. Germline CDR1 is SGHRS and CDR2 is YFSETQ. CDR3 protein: CASSRGEALNYGYTF. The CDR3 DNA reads TGCGCCAGCAGTCGGGGGGAAGCTTTGAACTATGGCTACACCTTC.

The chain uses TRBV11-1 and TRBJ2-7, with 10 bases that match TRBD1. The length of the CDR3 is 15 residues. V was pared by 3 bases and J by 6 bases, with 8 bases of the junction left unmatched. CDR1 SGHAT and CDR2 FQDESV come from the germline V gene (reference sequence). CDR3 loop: CASSFRQGAPSEQYF. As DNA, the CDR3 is TGTGCCAGCAGCTTCAGACAGGGGGCCCCCAGCGAGCAGTACTTC.

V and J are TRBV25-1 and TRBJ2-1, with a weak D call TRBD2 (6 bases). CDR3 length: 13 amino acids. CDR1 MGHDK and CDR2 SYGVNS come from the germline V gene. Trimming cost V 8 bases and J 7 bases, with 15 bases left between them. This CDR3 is CASRLASGNEQFF. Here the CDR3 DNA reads TGTGCCAGCCGTCTAGCGTCTGGGAATGAGCAGTTCTTC.

CDR3 in DNA: TGCAGCGTTGGCCCAGGACTCACAGATACGCAGTATTTT. Amino acid sequence: CSVGPGLTDTQYF. V gene TRBV29-1 combines with J gene TRBJ2-3; D possibly corresponds to TRBD2 (5 bases). Germline V gene sequence: CDR1 SQVTM, CDR2 ANQGSEA. The CDR3 has 13 residues. Trimming removed 4 bases at V and 2 bases at J, with 10 bases between.

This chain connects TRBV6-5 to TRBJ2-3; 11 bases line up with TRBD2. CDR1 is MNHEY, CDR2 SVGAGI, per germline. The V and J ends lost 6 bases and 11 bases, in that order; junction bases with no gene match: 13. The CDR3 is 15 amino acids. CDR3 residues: CASSDTSGGGREQYF. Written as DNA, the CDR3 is TGTGCCAGCAGCGATACTAGCGGGGGTGGTCGCGAGCAGTATTTT.

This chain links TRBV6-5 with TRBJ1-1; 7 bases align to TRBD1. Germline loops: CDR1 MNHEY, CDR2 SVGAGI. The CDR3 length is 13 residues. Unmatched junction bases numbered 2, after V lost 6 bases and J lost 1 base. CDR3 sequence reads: CASRGQSNTEAFF. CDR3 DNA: TGTGCCAGCAGGGGACAGTCGAACACTGAAGCTTTCTTT.